The T cell receptor (beta chain) under discussion was sequenced for a study of cytomegalovirus exposure and HLA in healthy donors. Concerning this clone: The antigen is not known.

Study-wide results and caveats: The CMV antigen specificity of a few CMV-associated chains was confirmed through in vitro analysis.

TCRdb's copy holds only in-frame clones and misses some; the assay was immunoSEQ multiplex PCR. The sample lists tens of thousands of clones; 94% were seen once. Germline V gene data show CDR1 as MNHEY and CDR2 as SVGAGI. The CDR3 consists of 13 residues. The germline V and J ends were trimmed by 3 bases and 6 bases, with 9 bases remaining between them. The sequence was obtained from a woman younger than 35 in good health and CMV-seronegative. Sequencing was carried out using PBMCs. The chain employs TRBV6-5 and TRBJ2-1, with D possibly being TRBD2 (5 bases). CDR3 residues: CASSYSGINEQFF. DNA for the CDR3: TGTGCCAGCAGTTATTCGGGAATCAATGAGCAGTTCTTC.